This is a list of T cell receptor beta chains from one sample in a study of cytomegalovirus exposure and HLA in healthy donors. The repertoire was sequenced with immunoSEQ multiplex PCR; TCRdb's copy has only in-frame clones and lacks some. In the table there are over 100,000 clones, 75% to 90% of which are singletons. Sequencing input: PBMCs. The origin of the receptors is a woman aged 50 to 60 in good health and CMV-seropositive. Each CDR3 is given with its conserved first and last residue.

j_gene	v_gene	CDR3aa
TRBJ1-4	TRBV5-1	CASSWRGGGEKLFF
TRBJ2-3	TRBV6-5	CASSYSGEGGSDTQYF
-	TRBV4-1	CASSQEGPTSVAYEQYF
TRBJ1-5	TRBV11-2	CASSLSRYQPQHF
TRBJ1-2	TRBV7-9	CASGLSMGRNGYTF
TRBJ1-1	TRBV5-1	CASSLTQGTNTEAFF
TRBJ1-2	TRBV7-2	CASSLILSLANYGYTF
TRBJ1-1	TRBV7-9	CASSQVGAAGTEAFF
TRBJ2-1	TRBV6-5	CASSSGTSRAYNEQFF
TRBJ1-2	TRBV7-2	CASSLGQYDGYTF
TRBJ1-2	TRBV13	CASSLAAGQGPNGYTF
TRBJ2-6	TRBV5-4	CASSLGGSGANVLTF
TRBJ2-1	TRBV28	CASSFGLSGNEQFF
TRBJ1-1	TRBV5-4	CASSLDKNTEAFF
TRBJ1-4	TRBV12-5	CASGLVRQGGEKLFF
TRBJ2-1	TRBV25-1	CASGLGGNEQFF
TRBJ2-1	TRBV6-1	CASTSGQGLYNEQFF
TRBJ2-7	TRBV28	CASSSSAGRSSGEQYF
TRBJ2-1	TRBV5-1	CASSLSFRRGGPGNEQFF
TRBJ1-1	TRBV28	CASSLGFGRANTEAFF
TRBJ1-2	TRBV6-1	CASSEAHRFDYGYTF
TRBJ2-3	TRBV10-1	CASSEGGLVTDTQYF
TRBJ1-5	TRBV27	CASSPGTEYNQPQHF
TRBJ1-1	TRBV30	CAWNREGTEAFF
TRBJ2-1	TRBV28	CASSSTDYLSYNEQFF
TRBJ1-5	TRBV19	CASSIRDSNQPQHF
TRBJ2-5	TRBV7-9	CASSGDRVYETQYF
TRBJ1-5	TRBV6-5	CASRLDRADQPQHF
TRBJ1-1	TRBV11-3	CASSLNHRNTEAFF
TRBJ1-1	TRBV5-4	CASSRPRQANTEAFF
TRBJ2-5	TRBV4-1	CASSQDITLQETQYF
TRBJ1-1	TRBV19	CASSTGTANTEAFF
TRBJ1-6	TRBV11-2	CASSLFVGGTGADSPLHF
TRBJ2-5	TRBV7-6	CASSLGGLKTQYF
TRBJ2-3	TRBV30	CAWSVLRTSGSTDTQYF
TRBJ2-3	TRBV29-1	CSVLGLAGKSTDTQYF
TRBJ1-2	TRBV4-3	CASSQDPKGAYGYTF
TRBJ2-3	TRBV5-1	CASSLGQGAGDTQYF
TRBJ1-4	TRBV28	CASSLSGDLPNEKLFF
TRBJ1-5	TRBV19	CASSQGLGASGNQPQHF
TRBJ1-1	TRBV27	CASRRTSLNTEAFF
TRBJ1-5	TRBV7-2	CASSPQTVNQPQHF
TRBJ2-7	TRBV9	CASSAIKPGLAVYEQYF
TRBJ2-7	TRBV18	CASSGQGSPYEQYF
TRBJ2-2	TRBV29-1	CSAQSGQTTGELFF
TRBJ1-5	TRBV2	CASSGTGDQPQHF
TRBJ2-3	TRBV5-1	CASSYPSGSTDTQYF
TRBJ2-3	TRBV9	CASSVGQGSTDTQYF
TRBJ1-5	TRBV10-3	CAISVRGDQPQHF
TRBJ2-3	TRBV19	CASSTLAGEGTQYF
TRBJ1-2	TRBV11-2	CASTAPRVGANYGYTF